The rows below give T cell receptor beta chains drawn from one sample of a study of blood T cells in healthy people across ages. TCRdb called the 5' RACE reads again in MiXCR, with one record for every CDR3 protein. The table lists about 970,000 distinct CDR3 sequences, approximately 50% of them singletons. The sample comprised blood. The receptors originated from an older woman in good health. CDR3s include the opening cysteine and the closing phenylalanine or tryptophan. Each record gives: D gene, V gene, CDR3 length, J gene, clone size, CDR3 DNA, CDR3 protein. The D gene is left open where the match is weak. Only some rows state a clone size, as once, few, many or a class for expanded clones.

>.|TRBV4-3|15|TRBJ2-2|.
TGCGCCAGCAGCCAAGCGGGACTCCGCACCGGGGAGCTGTTTTTT
CASSQAGLRTGELFF
>TRBD2|TRBV28|15|TRBJ2-3|.
TGTGCCAGCACCAGGGAGGGAGGGGTCACAGATACGCAGTATTTT
CASTREGGVTDTQYF
>TRBD2|TRBV11-2|16|TRBJ2-3|.
TGTGCCAGCAGCCCGATGGGGGGAGGGCAATCAGATACGCAGTATTTT
CASSPMGGGQSDTQYF
>.|TRBV4-1|15|TRBJ2-5|.
TGCGCCAGCAGCCAAGAAGGCGCGGGAAGGGAGACCCAGTACTTC
CASSQEGAGRETQYF
>.|TRBV20-1|14|TRBJ2-7|.
TGCAGTCTCAGACTAGGGGGACAGCGCTACGAGCAGTACTTC
CSLRLGGQRYEQYF
>.|TRBV28|10|TRBJ2-2|.
TGTGCCAGCGGTGCCGGGGAGCTGTTTTTT
CASGAGELFF
>TRBD1|TRBV29-1|13|TRBJ2-3|.
TGCAGCGTGAGTACCAGACAGGGTGATACGCAGTATTTT
CSVSTRQGDTQYF
>.|TRBV29-1|16|TRBJ2-1|.
TGCAGCGTTCAGGGAGCAACAGGGAGTTATGTCAATGAGCAGTTCTTC
CSVQGATGSYVNEQFF
>.|TRBV28|15|TRBJ2-7|.
TGTGCCAGCAGGTCCCAAGGAGGGGGGACTTACGAGCAGTACTTC
CASRSQGGGTYEQYF
>.|TRBV15|16|TRBJ2-2|.
TGTGCCACCAGCAGAGATTTATTCCCGAACACCGGGGAGCTGTTTTTT
CATSRDLFPNTGELFF
>TRBD1|TRBV6-4|16|TRBJ2-6|.
TGTGCCACTTCGATGGACAGGGTCCCTGGGGCCAACGTCCTGACTTTC
CATSMDRVPGANVLTF
>TRBD1|TRBV9|15|TRBJ2-4|once
TGTGCCAGCAGCGGGGGACAGGGGTCCAAAAACATTCAGTACTTC
CASSGGQGSKNIQYF
>TRBD2|TRBV28|17|TRBJ2-3|.
TGTGCCAGCAGTTCATATACCCCTAGCGGGAGGGCTTATACGCAGTATTTT
CASSSYTPSGRAYTQYF
>.|TRBV7-3|14|TRBJ2-7|.
TGTGCCAGCAGCCCGCGGGGCTCCCCCTACGAGCAGTACTTC
CASSPRGSPYEQYF
>TRBD1|TRBV28|15|TRBJ2-6|.
TGTGCCAGCAGATGGACAGGGACTGGGGCCAACGTCCTGACTTTC
CASRWTGTGANVLTF
>.|TRBV4-1|14|TRBJ2-5|.
TGCGCCAGCAGCCAAGAGGACCTCAAGCAGACCCAGTACTTC
CASSQEDLKQTQYF
>.|TRBV29-1|11|TRBJ2-1|.
TGCATAGGACAGCTCTACAATGAGCAGTTCTTC
CIGQLYNEQFF
>.|TRBV24-1|11|TRBJ2-7|.
TGTGCCACCAGTACCGCGAACGAGCAGTACTTC
CATSTANEQYF
>TRBD1|TRBV20-1|16|TRBJ2-3|.
TGCAGTGCAAGACCAGGACAGGACGGATGGACAGATACGCAGTATTTT
CSARPGQDGWTDTQYF
>.|TRBV7-9|12|TRBJ2-7|.
TGTGCCGGCAGAAAAGGGACTTACGAGCAGTACTTC
CAGRKGTYEQYF
>TRBD1|TRBV7-9|16|TRBJ1-4|.
TGTGCCAGCAGCTTATGGACAGGGGCAAGTAGTGAAAAACTGTTTTTT
CASSLWTGASSEKLFF
>.|TRBV6-1|14|TRBJ2-5|.
TGTGCCAGCAGTGATGGGACAACCGCTCAGAAGCAGTACTTC
CASSDGTTAQKQYF
>.|TRBV7-3|21|TRBJ1-5|.
.
CASSDASLEQFFGGGEQPQHF
>TRBD1|TRBV9|15|TRBJ2-7|.
TGTGCCAGCAGCCCTGCCGGGACAGGGGTCGAGGAGCAGTACTTC
CASSPAGTGVEEQYF
>.|TRBV7-8|15|TRBJ2-1|.
TGTGCCAGCAGCTTAGAGGCTAGCGTGTACAATGAGCAGTTCTTC
CASSLEASVYNEQFF
>TRBD1|TRBV10-2|15|TRBJ2-2|once
TGCGCCAGCAGTCGGCAGGGGGCGATGACCGGGGAGCTGTTTTTT
CASSRQGAMTGELFF
>.|TRBV29-1|12|TRBJ2-7|.
TGCAGCGTCTTATCCACATTCGGCGAGCAGTACTTC
CSVLSTFGEQYF
>.|TRBV6-2/TRBV6-3|15|TRBJ2-7|few
TGTGCCAGCAGTTACTCGACAAAACCCACCTACGAGCAGTACTTC
CASSYSTKPTYEQYF
>TRBD2|TRBV2|21|TRBJ2-3|.
TGTGCCAGCAGTACACCGCCGGGACTAGCGGGAAGACACGAAAGCACAGATACGCAGTATTTT
CASSTPPGLAGRHESTDTQYF
>.|TRBV7-9|14|TRBJ1-2|.
TGTGCCAGCAGCTTACTCCAGGCCTACTATGGCTACACCTTC
CASSLLQAYYGYTF
>.|TRBV14|14|TRBJ1-6|.
TGTGCCAGCAGCCTTCGGGGGCCTTATTCACCCCTCCACTTT
CASSLRGPYSPLHF
>.|TRBV11-2|15|TRBJ2-7|.
TGTGCCAGCAGGCTCAGACCGGGAGTGCTCTACGAGCAGTACTTC
CASRLRPGVLYEQYF